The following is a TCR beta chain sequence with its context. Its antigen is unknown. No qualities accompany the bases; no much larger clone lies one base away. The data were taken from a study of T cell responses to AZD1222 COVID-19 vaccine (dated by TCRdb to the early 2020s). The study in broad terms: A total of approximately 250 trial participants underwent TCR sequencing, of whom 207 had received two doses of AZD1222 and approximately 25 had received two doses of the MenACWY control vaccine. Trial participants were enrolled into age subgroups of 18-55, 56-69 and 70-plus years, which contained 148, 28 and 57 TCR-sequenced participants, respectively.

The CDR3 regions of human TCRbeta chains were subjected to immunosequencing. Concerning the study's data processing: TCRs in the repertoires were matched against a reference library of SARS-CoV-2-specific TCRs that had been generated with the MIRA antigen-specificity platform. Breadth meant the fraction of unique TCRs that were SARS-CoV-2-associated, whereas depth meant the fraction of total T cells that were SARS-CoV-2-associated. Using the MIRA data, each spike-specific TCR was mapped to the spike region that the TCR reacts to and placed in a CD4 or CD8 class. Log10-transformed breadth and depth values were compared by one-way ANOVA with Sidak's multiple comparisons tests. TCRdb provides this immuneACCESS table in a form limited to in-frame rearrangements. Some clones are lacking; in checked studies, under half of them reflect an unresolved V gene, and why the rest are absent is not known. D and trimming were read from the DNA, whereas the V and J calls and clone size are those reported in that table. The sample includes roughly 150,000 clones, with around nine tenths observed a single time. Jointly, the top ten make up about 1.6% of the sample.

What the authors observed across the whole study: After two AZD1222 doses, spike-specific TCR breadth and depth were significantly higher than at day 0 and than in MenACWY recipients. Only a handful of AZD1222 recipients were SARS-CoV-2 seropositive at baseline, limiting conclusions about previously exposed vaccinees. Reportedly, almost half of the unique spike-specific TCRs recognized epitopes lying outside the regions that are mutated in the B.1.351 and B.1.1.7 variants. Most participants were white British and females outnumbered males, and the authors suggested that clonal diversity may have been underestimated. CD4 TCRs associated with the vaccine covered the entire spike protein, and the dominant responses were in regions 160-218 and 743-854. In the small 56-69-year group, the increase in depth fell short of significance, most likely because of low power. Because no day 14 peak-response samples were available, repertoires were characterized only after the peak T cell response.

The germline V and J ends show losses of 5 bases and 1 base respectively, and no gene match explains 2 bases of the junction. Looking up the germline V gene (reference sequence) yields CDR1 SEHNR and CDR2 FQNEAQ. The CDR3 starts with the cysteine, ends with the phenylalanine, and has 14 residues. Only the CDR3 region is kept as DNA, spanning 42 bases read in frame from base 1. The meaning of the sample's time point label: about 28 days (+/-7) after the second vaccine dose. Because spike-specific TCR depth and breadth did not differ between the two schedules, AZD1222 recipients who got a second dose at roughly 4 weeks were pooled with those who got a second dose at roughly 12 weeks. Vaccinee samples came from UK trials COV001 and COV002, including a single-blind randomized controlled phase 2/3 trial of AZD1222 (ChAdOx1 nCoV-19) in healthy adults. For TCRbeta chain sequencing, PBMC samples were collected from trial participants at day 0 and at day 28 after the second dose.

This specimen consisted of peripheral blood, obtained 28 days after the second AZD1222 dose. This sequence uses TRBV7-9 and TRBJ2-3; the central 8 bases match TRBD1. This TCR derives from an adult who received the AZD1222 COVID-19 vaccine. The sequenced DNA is TGTGCCAGCAGCCCGGGACAGGGCACAGATACGCAGTATTTT. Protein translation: CASSPGQGTDTQYF. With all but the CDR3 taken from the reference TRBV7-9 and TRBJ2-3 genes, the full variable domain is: DTGVSQNPRHKITKRGQNVTFRCDPISEHNRLYWYRQTLGQGPEFLTYFQNEAQLEKSRLLSDRFSAERPKGSFSTLEIQRTEQGDSAMYLCASSPGQGTDTQYFGPGTRLTVL.